What follows are 3 T cell receptor beta chains derived from one specimen sequenced in a study of blood T cell repertoires in COVID-19. Only in-frame clones appear in the TCRdb table, and some are missing; sequencing was by immunoSEQ multiplex PCR. The repertoire has around 100,000 clones, roughly 85% of them found once; the top ten carry approximately 31%. Sequenced: peripheral blood. These TCRs come from a man in his 70s with active or convalescent COVID-19.

This chain connects TRBV3-1 (or the pseudogene TRBV3-2) to TRBJ1-2, with D perhaps TRBD1 (5 bases). Germline CDR1 is LGHDT and CDR2 is YNNKEL (reference sequence). This CDR3 has 13 amino acids. Trimming pared 2 bases from V and 8 bases from J, leaving 12 bases between. DNA for the CDR3: TGTGCCAGCAGCCAAAGAGCAGGGAAAGGCTACACCTTC. Protein sequence: CASSQRAGKGYTF.

V and J are TRBV15 and TRBJ2-3, with TRBD1 matching 7 bases. The CDR3 extends over 15 amino acids. CDR1 and CDR2 from the germline V gene are LNHNV and YYDKDF (reference sequence). With 3 bases clipped from V and 2 bases from J, the junction kept 5 bases outside the gene matches. The CDR3 DNA reads TGTGCCACCAGCAGGGGACAGACTAACACAGATACGCAGTATTTT. It yields the protein CATSRGQTNTDTQYF.

This chain uses TRBV18 with TRBJ1-6, with 7 nucleotides matching TRBD1. Germline V lookup: CDR1 KGHSH, CDR2 LQKENI. This CDR3 has 14 amino acids. V was clipped by 4 bases and J by 8 bases; unmatched bases: 5. In DNA, the CDR3 is TGTGCCAGCTCACATAGGGACAGTTATTCACCCCTCCACTTT. This gives the protein CASSHRDSYSPLHF.